This T cell receptor (beta chain) appears in the sequencing data of a study of T cells in Graves' hyperthyroidism and ophthalmopathy. Findings and caveats of the study: A model of 13 V-J features distinguished ophthalmopathy from stable hyperthyroidism.

CDR1 is SGHVS and CDR2 is FQNEAQ in the germline V gene. With V trimmed by 1 base and J by 5 bases, 6 bases remained unmatched. This CDR3 spans 16 amino acids. This clonotype was picked up many times. What it binds is unknown. From RNA transcripts, TCR beta CDR3 regions were amplified. In the first-round RT-PCR of the TCR CDR3, the HTBI primer set was used. MiXCR, applied by TCRdb to the multiplex PCR reads, yields one record per CDR3 protein. The table records approximately 590,000 distinct CDR3 sequences, approximately 14% of them present only once. This receptor was taken from a woman aged 25 to 39 with Graves' hyperthyroidism. The chain recombines TRBV7-8 with TRBJ2-2, with 8 bases fitting TRBD2. Material: blood. The CDR3 nucleotides are TGTGCCAGCAGCTTAGAGGGACTAGGGTCGACCGGGGAGCTGTTTTTT. This encodes CASSLEGLGSTGELFF.